Here is one TCR beta chain with its context. Its antigen is unknown. Other DNA variants within this sample encode the same CDR3. The data are from a study of beta chain features in type 1 diabetes. Study outcomes and limitations: Shorter TCRB CDR3s, moderately but significantly so, were found in Type 1 diabetes patients in all four CD4+ subsets. A pattern of fewer insertions and more deletions at VDJ junctions was seen in type 1 diabetes patients.

This CDR3 spans 13 amino acids. Germline CDR1 and CDR2: KGHSH and LQKENI. The V gene lost 6 bases and the J gene lost 2 bases, with 10 bases spanning the gap. Since all of the isolated RNA was reverse transcribed, expressed TCRB transcripts were what got sequenced. Here immunoSEQ multiplex PCR was the method, and the copy in TCRdb shows in-frame clones only, minus some. The sample lists 600,000 or so clones; around 15% were seen once. The sample taken for sequencing was naive CD4+ T cells from blood. This clonotype originated in a man aged 18 to 30 with type 1 diabetes. V usage is TRBV18 and J usage is TRBJ2-5; perhaps TRBD1 as D (6 bases). CDR3 loop: CASSPTGQETQYF. CDR3 in DNA: TGTGCCAGCTCCCCGACAGGACAAGAGACCCAGTACTTC.